The 2 T cell receptor beta chains given below trace back to one sample, sequenced in a study of T cells in localized non-small cell lung cancer. The repertoire was sequenced with immunoSEQ multiplex PCR; TCRdb's copy has only in-frame clones and lacks some. Counted here are 33,000 or so clones, approximately 80% occurring once; the ten biggest clones make up approximately 15%. The sequencing used peripheral blood, collected before any cancer treatment. The receptors shown here come from a male donor aged 60 or over with stage III squamous cell lung carcinoma.

The chain joins TRBV6-1 to TRBJ2-1; D not resolved. This CDR3 has 14 amino acids. V shed 8 bases and J shed 6 bases, with 17 bases lying between them. CDR1 is MNHNS, CDR2 SASEGT, per germline. The CDR3 region is CASVQDLRSNEQFF. The CDR3 DNA sequence: TGTGCCAGCGTGCAGGACCTACGAAGCAATGAGCAGTTCTTC.

Of note for this clone: Additional DNA sequences in this sample encode the identical CDR3. This sequence joins TRBV7-2 and TRBJ1-5, with D perhaps TRBD1 (5 bases). V was trimmed by 1 base and J by 9 bases, leaving 25 bases between them. The length of the CDR3 is 18 residues. Germline-derived CDR1 and CDR2 are SGHTA and FQGNSA. CDR3 region: CASSLGGTGKGRGSPQHF. In nucleotides, the CDR3 is TGTGCCAGCAGCTTAGGAGGGACTGGGAAGGGTCGGGGATCGCCCCAGCATTTT. The full variable domain, in which reference TRBV7-2 and TRBJ1-5 provide the parts outside the CDR3, is GAGVSQSPSNKVTEKGKDVELRCDPISGHTALYWYRQSLGQGLEFLIYFQGNSAPDKSGLPSDRFSAERTGGSVSTLTIQRTQQEDSAVYLCASSLGGTGKGRGSPQHFGDGTRLSIL.